Shown below are 23 T cell receptor beta chains from a single sample sequenced in a study of CD4+ T cells in melanoma. Only in-frame clones appear in the TCRdb table, and some are missing; sequencing was by immunoSEQ multiplex PCR. Among 18,000 or so clones listed, around four fifths were seen once. Sequencing was performed on cells from a culture (not recorded whether cultured in vitro). These receptors all stem from a human donor with melanoma.

This chain uses TRBV7-2 with TRBJ2-3; 9 bases match TRBD2. Per the germline V gene, CDR1 is SGHTA and CDR2 is FQGNSA. Germline trimming cut 3 bases from V and 4 bases from J; bases unmatched to any gene: 14. CDR3 length: 18 residues. The CDR3 sequence is CASSLFPTGTSKADTQYF. In DNA, the CDR3 is TGTGCCAGCAGCTTGTTTCCCACCGGGACTAGCAAGGCAGATACGCAGTATTTT.

The chain links TRBV28 to TRBJ2-7; no reliable D call. Germline V gene sequence: CDR1 MDHEN, CDR2 SYDVKM. Trimming left V 6 bases short and J 4 bases short, with 19 bases between. The CDR3 is 15 residues long. The CDR3 loop reads CASRPNQLSRYEQYF. The CDR3, as DNA: TGTGCCAGCAGACCCAACCAACTTTCCCGATACGAGCAGTACTTC.

In DNA form, the CDR3 reads TGTGCCAGCAGTGGCGGACAGTATAATTCACCCCTCCACTTT. Translation gives CASSGGQYNSPLHF. The V gene is TRBV6-5, the J gene TRBJ1-6, with D maybe TRBD1 (6 bases). CDR1 is MNHEY, CDR2 SVGAGI, per germline. The CDR3 is made up of 14 amino acids. Trimming took 5 bases from V and 4 from J, leaving 9 bases between them.

This clone appeared once. The CDR3 here is CASSVGRGDSWTDTQYF. CDR3 DNA: TGCGCCAGCAGCGTGGGCAGAGGGGACTCTTGGACAGATACGCAGTATTTT. This chain connects TRBV5-1 to TRBJ2-3, with a tentative D call TRBD2 (6 bases). V was cut by 4 bases and J by 3 bases, with 21 bases left in between. Germline CDR1 reads SGHRS; CDR2 reads YFSETQ. The CDR3 runs to 17 residues.

The chain employs TRBV10-3 and TRBJ1-1; maybe TRBD1 (5 bases). Germline V gives CDR1 ENHRY, CDR2 SYGVKD. Trimming took 6 bases from V and 3 from J, leaving 11 bases between them. The CDR3 is made up of 13 amino acids. The CDR3 loop reads CAIRLGGDTEAFF. The CDR3, as DNA: TGTGCCATCAGGCTGGGGGGAGACACTGAAGCTTTCTTT.

This chain connects TRBV7-6 to TRBJ2-7; TRBD1 or TRBD2 may be the D gene (7 bases each). The CDR3 spans 15 residues. V dropped 5 bases and J dropped 0 bases, with 14 bases sitting between them. The germline gives CDR1 SGHVS, CDR2 FNYEAQ. The CDR3 here is CASSTSGGDSYEQYF. The DNA of the CDR3 is TGTGCCAGCAGCACCTCAGGGGGGGACTCCTACGAGCAGTACTTC.

The J gene is TRBJ1-2, the V gene TRBV6-5, with 11 bases identical to TRBD1. Germline-derived CDR1 and CDR2 are MNHEY and SVGAGI. V shed 6 bases and J 8 bases; nucleotides not matched to a gene: 8. There are 14 residues in the CDR3. The CDR3 bases are TGTGCCAGCAGAGACCGGGACAGGGGGTTGGGCTACACCTTC. It specifies CASRDRDRGLGYTF.

This chain joins TRBV6-9 and TRBJ2-7, with 9 bases fitting TRBD1. CDR3 length equals 16 residues. The V segment lost 10 bases and the J segment 3 bases; nucleotides outside the gene matches: 16. In germline, CDR1 is MNHGY, CDR2 SVAAGI. For the CDR3, the DNA is TGTGCCACCCCCACACCTGGACAGGGGAGTAGCTACGAGCAGTACTTC. Translation gives CATPTPGQGSSYEQYF.

The chain uses TRBV6-1 and TRBJ1-6; D is ambiguous. The CDR3 is 15 amino acids. Germline V gene data show CDR1 as MNHNS and CDR2 as SASEGT. Between the trimmed V and J ends, which lost 0 bases and 6 bases, there was a span of 9 bases. The CDR3 loop reads CASSEASGFNSPLHF. The CDR3 bases are TGTGCCAGCAGTGAAGCGTCGGGGTTTAATTCACCCCTCCACTTT.

The V and J genes are TRBV7-3 and TRBJ1-6; D possibly corresponds to TRBD1 (6 bases). Germline CDR1 is SGHTA and CDR2 is FQGTGA. The ends were cut back, 5 bases at V and 8 bases at J, with 10 bases in the middle. The CDR3 loop spans 13 amino acids. The CDR3 protein is CASSTAGDSPLHF. Here the CDR3 DNA reads TGTGCCAGCAGCACTGCAGGGGATTCACCCCTCCACTTT.

The rearrangement joins TRBV6-1 to TRBJ2-5; 9 bases align to TRBD1. Germline loops: CDR1 MNHNS, CDR2 SASEGT. The CDR3 is made up of 14 amino acids. The V segment lost 1 base and the J segment 3 bases; nucleotides outside the gene matches: 0. DNA of the CDR3: TGTGCCAGCAGTGAAGGGGACAGGGAAGAGACCCAGTACTTC. Translated, it gives CASSEGDREETQYF.

The chain combines TRBV10-3 with TRBJ2-7; D is unresolved. The CDR3 is made up of 13 amino acids. Germline V gives CDR1 ENHRY, CDR2 SYGVKD. Between the trimmed V and J ends, which lost 6 bases and 3 bases, there was a span of 12 bases. For the CDR3, the DNA is TGTGCCATCAGCGACTCTTGGGGCTACGAGCAGTACTTC. It translates to CAISDSWGYEQYF.

This chain joins TRBV6-1 and TRBJ1-2; perhaps TRBD1 as D (5 bases). This CDR3 has 16 residues. Germline V gene lookup returns CDR1 MNHNS and CDR2 SASEGT. V was clipped by 4 bases and J by 4 bases, with 19 bases between them. Here the CDR3 reads CASSVRDPPEGYGYTF. The DNA of the CDR3 is TGTGCCAGCAGTGTTCGGGACCCCCCTGAAGGCTATGGCTACACCTTC.

The table lists this clone with a count of one. The chain combines TRBV30 with TRBJ2-7; D call uncertain. The CDR3 spans 14 residues. Germline CDR1 GTSNPN, CDR2 SVGIG (reference sequence). Trimming removed 0 bases at V and 2 bases at J, with 11 bases between. The DNA for the CDR3 is TGTGCCTGGAGTGTTGGGTATGTTCCCTACGAGCAGTACTTC. Its translation is CAWSVGYVPYEQYF.

The chain joins TRBV7-6 to TRBJ2-1, with 9 bases fitting TRBD2. Germline CDR1 SGHVS, CDR2 FNYEAQ. The J segment lost 7 bases and the V segment lost 3 bases, leaving 4 bases of the junction unmatched. There are 14 residues in the CDR3. CDR3 in amino acids: CASSLRGGINEQFF. The CDR3 bases are TGTGCCAGCAGCTTGCGGGGGGGCATAAATGAGCAGTTCTTC.

V usage is TRBV14 and J usage is TRBJ1-1, with a weak D call TRBD1 (5 bases). Germline V gives CDR1 SGHDN, CDR2 FVKESK. This CDR3 is 13 amino acids long. The V end was cut by 4 bases, the J end by 1 base, with 7 bases between. The CDR3 loop reads CASSRQTNTEAFF. CDR3 DNA sequence: TGTGCCAGCAGCCGACAGACGAACACTGAAGCTTTCTTT. The variable domain in full, completed from reference TRBV14 and TRBJ1-1, reads EAGVTQFPSHSVIEKGQTVTLRCDPISGHDNLYWYRRVMGKEIKFLLHFVKESKQDESGMPNNRFLAERTGGTYSTLKVQPAELEDSGVYFCASSRQTNTEAFFGQGTRLTVV.

The CDR3 here is CASNGNEQFF. CDR3 DNA sequence: TGTGCCAGCAATGGGAATGAGCAGTTCTTC. The chain employs TRBV7-9 and TRBJ2-1; D unresolved. The CDR3 extends over 10 amino acids. The V end lost 7 bases, the J end lost 7 bases, and 5 bases lay between the germline ends. CDR1 is SEHNR and CDR2 is FQNEAQ in the germline V gene (reference sequence).

J is TRBJ1-2 and V is TRBV9, with 7 bases aligning to TRBD1. After removal of 0 bases from V and 5 bases from J, the junction contained 4 bases not matched to a gene. The germline V gene encodes CDR1 SGDLS and CDR2 YYNGEE. CDR3 length equals 14 residues. CDR3 coding DNA: TGTGCCAGCAGCGTAGATGTCAGGGGGTATGGCTACACCTTC. Residues: CASSVDVRGYGYTF.

This rearrangement joins TRBV10-2 to TRBJ2-5, with 11 bases that match TRBD2. The V gene end was trimmed by 8 bases and the J gene end by 3 bases; junction bases not matched to a gene: 5. Germline V lookup: CDR1 WSHSY, CDR2 SAAADI. This CDR3 is built from 14 residues. In nucleotides, the CDR3 is TGCGCCAGCCGAGGACTAGCGGGTGAAGAGACCCAGTACTTC. Amino acids: CASRGLAGEETQYF.

V is TRBV5-1 and J is TRBJ1-2; 10 nucleotides match TRBD1. Germline V gene data show CDR1 as SGHRS and CDR2 as YFSETQ. The CDR3 contains 16 residues. V lost 6 bases and J lost 5; bases outside the gene matches: 13. CDR3 sequence reads: CASTEAGTGVRYGYTF. The DNA for the CDR3 is TGCGCCAGCACCGAGGCCGGGACAGGGGTCCGGTATGGCTACACCTTC.

The CDR3, as DNA: TGTGCCAGCAGCTCTCCCTCTCGACAGGGAGGCAGTGGCTACACCTTC. Its protein is CASSSPSRQGGSGYTF. The chain recombines TRBV5-4 with TRBJ1-2; 7 bases are shared with TRBD1. The CDR3 is 16 residues long. Germline V gene data show CDR1 as SGHNT and CDR2 as YYREEE (reference sequence). The V gene end was trimmed by 3 bases and the J gene end by 7 bases; junction bases not matched to a gene: 15.

The chain links TRBV18 to TRBJ2-2; the D gene is possibly TRBD2 (5 bases). V shed 1 base and J shed 0 bases, with 12 bases lying between them. The CDR3 extends over 17 amino acids. Germline V gene sequence: CDR1 KGHSH, CDR2 LQKENI. The CDR3 nucleotides read TGTGCCAGCTCACCACTCATCGGGGAACCGAACACCGGGGAGCTGTTTTTT. Protein: CASSPLIGEPNTGELFF. The full variable domain, completed using reference TRBV18 and TRBJ2-2, is NAGVMQNPRHLVRRRGQEARLRCSPMKGHSHVYWYRQLPEEGLKFMVYLQKENIIDESGMPKERFSAEFPKEGPSILRIQQVVRGDSAAYFCASSPLIGEPNTGELFFGEGSRLTVL.

The J gene is TRBJ2-5, the V gene TRBV7-8; 9 positions agree with TRBD2. CDR3 length equals 16 residues. CDR1 is SGHVS, CDR2 FQNEAQ, per germline. Losses at the gene ends were 6 bases for V and 7 bases for J; bases not matched to a gene: 15. In DNA form, the CDR3 reads TGTGCCAGCAGTCAACGTCCTTGGGCTAGCGGGGTGACCCAGTACTTC. It specifies CASSQRPWASGVTQYF.